The clone carrying this TCR beta chain was recorded only once. Its antigen is currently unknown. A read error may produce the germline difference seen at one junction end. The data derive from a study of shared clonotypes between healthy human individuals. General study findings and limits: Estimated richness was generally greater in naive than memory subsets.

Germline CDR1 LNHNV, CDR2 YYDKDF (reference sequence). The CDR3 has 17 amino acids. The test was conducted at deep level. In replicate PCRs of sorted subsets, roughly 210 ng DNA, about 30,000 T cell genomes, was used. Assay used: immunoSEQ multiplex PCR; TCRdb lists only in-frame clones, some missing. The sample lists approximately 2.3 million clones; approximately 93% were seen once. There were no recent acute infections or vaccinations among the donors, who were healthy HIV-negative adults. Input material: naive CD4+ T cells from PBMCs. As to subset: CD45RA+ positively selected. The TCR comes from a man younger than 30 in good health. Some clones in this sample may be carry-over from other donors' samples. The J gene is TRBJ2-4, the V gene TRBV15; 7 bases fit TRBD2. The CDR3 DNA reads TGTGCCACCAGCAGAGATTTTGGCGGGAGTGCCAGAAACATTCAGTACTTC. Residues: CATSRDFGGSARNIQYF.